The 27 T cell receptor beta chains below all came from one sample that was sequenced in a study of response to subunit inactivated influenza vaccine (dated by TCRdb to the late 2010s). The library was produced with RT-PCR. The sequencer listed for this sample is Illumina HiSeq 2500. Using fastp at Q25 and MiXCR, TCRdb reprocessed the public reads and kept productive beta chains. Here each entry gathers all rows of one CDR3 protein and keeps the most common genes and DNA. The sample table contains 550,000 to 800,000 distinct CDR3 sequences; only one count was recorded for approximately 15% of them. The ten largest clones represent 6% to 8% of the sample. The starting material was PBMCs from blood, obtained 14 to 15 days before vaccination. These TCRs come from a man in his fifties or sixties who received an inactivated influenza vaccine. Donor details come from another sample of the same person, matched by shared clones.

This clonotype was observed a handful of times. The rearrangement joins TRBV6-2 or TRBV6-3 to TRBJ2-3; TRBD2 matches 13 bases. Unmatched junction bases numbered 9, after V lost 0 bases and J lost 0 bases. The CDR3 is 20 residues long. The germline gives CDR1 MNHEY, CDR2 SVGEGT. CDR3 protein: CASSYSPGLAGPHSTDTQYF. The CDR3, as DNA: TGTGCCAGCAGTTACTCGCCGGGACTAGCGGGGCCTCATAGCACAGATACGCAGTATTTT.

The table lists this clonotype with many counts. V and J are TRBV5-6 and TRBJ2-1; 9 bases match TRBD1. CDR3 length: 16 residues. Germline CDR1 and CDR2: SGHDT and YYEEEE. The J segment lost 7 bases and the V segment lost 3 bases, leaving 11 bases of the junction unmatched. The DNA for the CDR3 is TGTGCCAGCAGCTACCTCCAGGGACAGGGTCATAATGAGCAGTTCTTC. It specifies CASSYLQGQGHNEQFF.

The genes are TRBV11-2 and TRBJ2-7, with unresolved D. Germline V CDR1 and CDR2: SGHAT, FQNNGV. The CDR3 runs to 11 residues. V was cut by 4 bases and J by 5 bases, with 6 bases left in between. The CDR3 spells CASSSGNEQYF. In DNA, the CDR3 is TGTGCCAGCAGCTCAGGAAACGAGCAGTACTTC.

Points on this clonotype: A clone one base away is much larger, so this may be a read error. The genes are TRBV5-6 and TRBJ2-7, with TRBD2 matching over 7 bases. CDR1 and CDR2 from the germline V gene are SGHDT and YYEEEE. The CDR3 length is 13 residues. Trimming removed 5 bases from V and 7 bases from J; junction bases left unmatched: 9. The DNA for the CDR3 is TGTGCCAGCAGTCCCGGGACTACCCAAGAGCAGTACTTC. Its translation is CASSPGTTQEQYF.

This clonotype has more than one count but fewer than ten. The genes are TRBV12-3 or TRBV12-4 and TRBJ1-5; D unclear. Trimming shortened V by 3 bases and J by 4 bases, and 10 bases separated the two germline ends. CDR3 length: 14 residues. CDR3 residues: CASSFVLGNQPQHF. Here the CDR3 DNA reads TGTGCCAGCAGTTTCGTTCTGGGAAATCAGCCCCAGCATTTT.

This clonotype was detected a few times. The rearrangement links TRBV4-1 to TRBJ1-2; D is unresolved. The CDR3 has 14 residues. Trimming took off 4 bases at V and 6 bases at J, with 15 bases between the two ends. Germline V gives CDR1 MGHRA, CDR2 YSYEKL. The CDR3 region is CASSLRTQEDGYTF. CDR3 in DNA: TGCGCCAGCAGCCTAAGGACGCAGGAGGATGGCTACACCTTC.

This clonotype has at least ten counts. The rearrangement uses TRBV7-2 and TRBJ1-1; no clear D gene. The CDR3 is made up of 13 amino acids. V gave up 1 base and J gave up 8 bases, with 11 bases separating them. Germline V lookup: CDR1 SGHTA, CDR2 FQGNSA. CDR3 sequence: CASSLGREGEAFF. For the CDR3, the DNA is TGTGCCAGCAGCTTAGGGCGGGAAGGGGAAGCTTTCTTT. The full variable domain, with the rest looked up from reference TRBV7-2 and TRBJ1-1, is GAGVSQSPSNKVTEKGKDVELRCDPISGHTALYWYRQSLGQGLEFLIYFQGNSAPDKSGLPSDRFSAERTGGSVSTLTIQRTQQEDSAVYLCASSLGREGEAFFGQGTRLTVV.

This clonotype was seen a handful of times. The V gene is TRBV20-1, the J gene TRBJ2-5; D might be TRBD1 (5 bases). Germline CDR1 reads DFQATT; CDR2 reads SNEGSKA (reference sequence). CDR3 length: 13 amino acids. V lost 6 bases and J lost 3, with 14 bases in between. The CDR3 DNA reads TGCAGTGCCACGAGAGGACACAAAGAGACCCAGTACTTC. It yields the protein CSATRGHKETQYF.

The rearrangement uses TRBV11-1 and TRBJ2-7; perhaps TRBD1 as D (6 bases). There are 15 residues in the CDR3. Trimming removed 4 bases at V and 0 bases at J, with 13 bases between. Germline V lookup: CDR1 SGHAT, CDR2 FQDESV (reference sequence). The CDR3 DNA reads TGTGCCAGCAGCTCTACCCGAGGGGGCTCCTACGAGCAGTACTTC. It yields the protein CASSSTRGGSYEQYF.

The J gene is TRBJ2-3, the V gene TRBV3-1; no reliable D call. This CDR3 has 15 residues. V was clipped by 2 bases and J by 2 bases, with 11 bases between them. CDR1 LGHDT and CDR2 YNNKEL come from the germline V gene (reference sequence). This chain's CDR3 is CASSQLIGATDTQYF. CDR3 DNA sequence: TGTGCCAGCAGCCAACTGATCGGAGCCACAGATACGCAGTATTTT.

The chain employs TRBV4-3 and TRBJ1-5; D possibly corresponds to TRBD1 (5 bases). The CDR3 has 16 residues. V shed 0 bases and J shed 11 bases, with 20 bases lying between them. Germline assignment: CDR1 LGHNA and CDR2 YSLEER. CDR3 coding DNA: TGCGCCAGCAGCCAAGATCGGGGTACGGGGCCAGGGACCCAGCATTTT. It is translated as CASSQDRGTGPGTQHF.

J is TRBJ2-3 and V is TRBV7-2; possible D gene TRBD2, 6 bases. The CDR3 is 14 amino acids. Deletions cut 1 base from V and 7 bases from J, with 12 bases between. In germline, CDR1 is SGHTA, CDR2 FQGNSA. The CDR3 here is CASSLGAGMYTQYF. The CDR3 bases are TGTGCCAGCAGCTTAGGTGCGGGGATGTATACGCAGTATTTT.

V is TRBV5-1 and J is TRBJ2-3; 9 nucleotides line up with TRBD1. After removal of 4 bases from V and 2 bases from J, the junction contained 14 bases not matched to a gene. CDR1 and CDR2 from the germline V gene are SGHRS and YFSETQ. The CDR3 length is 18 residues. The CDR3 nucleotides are TGCGCCAGCAGCCTTGGACAGGGGAGTACATATTTCACAGATACGCAGTATTTT. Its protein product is CASSLGQGSTYFTDTQYF.

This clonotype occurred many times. The CDR3 loop is CASSPGTVVNTEAFF. CDR3 DNA sequence: TGTGCCAGCAGTCCCGGGACCGTGGTGAACACTGAAGCTTTCTTT. The V and J genes are TRBV27 and TRBJ1-1; perhaps TRBD1 as D (5 bases). Trimming stripped 5 bases from V and 0 bases from J, with 13 bases between. This CDR3 comprises 15 residues. Germline V gene data show CDR1 as MNHEY and CDR2 as SMNVEV (reference sequence).

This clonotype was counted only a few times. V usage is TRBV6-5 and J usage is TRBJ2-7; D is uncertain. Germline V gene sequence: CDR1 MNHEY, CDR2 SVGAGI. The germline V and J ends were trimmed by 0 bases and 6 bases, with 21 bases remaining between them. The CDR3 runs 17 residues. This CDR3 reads CASSYSSGGGGPLEQYF. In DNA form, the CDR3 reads TGTGCCAGCAGTTACTCGTCCGGCGGTGGCGGCCCCCTCGAGCAGTACTTC.

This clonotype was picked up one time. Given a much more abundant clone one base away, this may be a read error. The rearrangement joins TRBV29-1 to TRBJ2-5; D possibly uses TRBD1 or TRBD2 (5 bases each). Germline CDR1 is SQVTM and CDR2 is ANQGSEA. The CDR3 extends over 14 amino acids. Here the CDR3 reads CSVEGGTVQEIQYF. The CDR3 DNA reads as TGCAGCGTTGAAGGAGGGACGGTTCAAGAGATCCAGTACTTC.

The CDR3 DNA follows: TGCGCCAGCAGCTTCCAGGGCCTCCGAAAAGAGACCCAGTACTTC. Protein product: CASSFQGLRKETQYF. J is TRBJ2-5 and V is TRBV5-1, with D perhaps TRBD1 (5 bases). V was pared by 2 bases and J by 3 bases, with 14 bases between. Germline V lookup: CDR1 SGHRS, CDR2 YFSETQ. This CDR3 is built from 15 residues.

CDR3 nucleotides: TGCGCCAGCAGCCAAGAGACAGACCCGACCACAGATACGCAGTATTTT. Its translation: CASSQETDPTTDTQYF. The chain combines TRBV4-3 with TRBJ2-3; D is possibly TRBD1 (5 bases). Between the trimmed V and J ends, which lost 0 bases and 2 bases, there was a span of 12 bases. In germline, CDR1 is LGHNA, CDR2 YSLEER. This CDR3 has 16 residues.

The CDR3 region has the DNA TGCGCCAGCAGCTTACGCCAAGACAGGGGACGAGGCGAGCAGTTCTTC. It specifies CASSLRQDRGRGEQFF. This sequence joins TRBV5-1 and TRBJ2-1; TRBD1 aligns across 8 bases. V gave up 2 bases and J gave up 10 bases; unmatched junction bases: 14. This CDR3 region has 16 residues. Germline assignment: CDR1 SGHRS and CDR2 YFSETQ.

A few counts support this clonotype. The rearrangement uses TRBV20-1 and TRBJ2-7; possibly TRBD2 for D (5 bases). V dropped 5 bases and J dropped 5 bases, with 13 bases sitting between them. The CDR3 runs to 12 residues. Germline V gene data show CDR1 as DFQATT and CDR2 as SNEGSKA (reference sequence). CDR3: CSALREGHEQYF. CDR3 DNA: TGCAGTGCTCTCCGAGAGGGCCACGAGCAGTACTTC.

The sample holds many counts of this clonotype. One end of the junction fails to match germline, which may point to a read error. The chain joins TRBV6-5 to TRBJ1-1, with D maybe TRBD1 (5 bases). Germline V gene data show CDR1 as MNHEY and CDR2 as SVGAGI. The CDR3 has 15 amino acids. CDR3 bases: TGTGCCAGCAGTTACGACCCGGGGGTGAAGACTGAAGCTTTCTTT. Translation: CASSYDPGVKTEAFF.

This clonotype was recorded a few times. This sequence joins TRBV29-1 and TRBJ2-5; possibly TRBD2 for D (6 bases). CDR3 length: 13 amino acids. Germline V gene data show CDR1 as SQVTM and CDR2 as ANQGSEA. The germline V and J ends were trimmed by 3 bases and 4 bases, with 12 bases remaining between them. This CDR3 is CSVEADGGETQYF. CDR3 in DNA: TGCAGCGTTGAGGCCGACGGGGGAGAGACCCAGTACTTC.

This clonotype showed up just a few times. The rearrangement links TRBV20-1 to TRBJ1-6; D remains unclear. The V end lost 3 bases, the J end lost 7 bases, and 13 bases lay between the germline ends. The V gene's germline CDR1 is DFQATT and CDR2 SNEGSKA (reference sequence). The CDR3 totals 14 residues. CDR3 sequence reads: CSARRRGENSPLHF. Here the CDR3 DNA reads TGCAGTGCTAGGCGGCGCGGGGAGAATTCACCCCTCCACTTT.

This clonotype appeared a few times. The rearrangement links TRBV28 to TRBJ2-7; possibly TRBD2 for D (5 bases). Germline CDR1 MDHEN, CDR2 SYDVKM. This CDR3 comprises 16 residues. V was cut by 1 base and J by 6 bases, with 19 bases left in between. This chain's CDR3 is CASSLFGRDPSFEQYF. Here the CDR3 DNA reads TGTGCCAGCAGTTTATTTGGACGGGATCCTTCTTTCGAGCAGTACTTC. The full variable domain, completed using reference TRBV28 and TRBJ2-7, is DVKVTQSSRYLVKRTGEKVFLECVQDMDHENMFWYRQDPGLGLRLIYFSYDVKMKEKGDIPEGYSVSREKKERFSLILESASTNQTSMYLCASSLFGRDPSFEQYFGPGTRLTVT.

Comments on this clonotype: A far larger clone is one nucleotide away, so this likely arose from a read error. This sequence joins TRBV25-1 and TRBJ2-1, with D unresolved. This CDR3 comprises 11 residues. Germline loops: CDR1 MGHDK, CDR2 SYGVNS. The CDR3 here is CACSAYNEQFF. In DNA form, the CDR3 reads TGTGCCTGCAGTGCCTACAATGAGCAGTTCTTC.

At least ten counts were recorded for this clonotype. CDR3 sequence: CASSFSVYEQYF. In DNA, the CDR3 is TGTGCCAGCAGTTTTTCAGTTTACGAGCAGTACTTC. This chain joins TRBV12-3 or TRBV12-4 and TRBJ2-7; D gene unclear. The V end lost 3 bases, the J end lost 4 bases, and 7 bases lay between the germline ends. The CDR3 consists of 12 residues.

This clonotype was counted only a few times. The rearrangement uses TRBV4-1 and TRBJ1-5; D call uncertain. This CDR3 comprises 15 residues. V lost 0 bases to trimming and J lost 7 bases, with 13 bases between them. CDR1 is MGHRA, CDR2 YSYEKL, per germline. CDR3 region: CASSQDPLSRQPQHF. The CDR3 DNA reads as TGCGCCAGCAGCCAAGATCCCCTAAGTAGACAGCCCCAGCATTTT.